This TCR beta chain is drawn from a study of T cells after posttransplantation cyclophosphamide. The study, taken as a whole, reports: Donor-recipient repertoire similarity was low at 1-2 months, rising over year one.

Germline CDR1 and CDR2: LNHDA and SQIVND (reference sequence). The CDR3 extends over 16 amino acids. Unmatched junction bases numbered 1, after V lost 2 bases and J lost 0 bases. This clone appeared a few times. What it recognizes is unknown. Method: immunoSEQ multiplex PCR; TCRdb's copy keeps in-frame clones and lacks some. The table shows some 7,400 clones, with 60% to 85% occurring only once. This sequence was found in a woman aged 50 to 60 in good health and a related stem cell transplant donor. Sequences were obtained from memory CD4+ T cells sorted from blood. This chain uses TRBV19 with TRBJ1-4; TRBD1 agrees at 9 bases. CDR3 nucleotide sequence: TGTGCCAGTAGTATATGGACAGGGGCAACTAATGAAAAACTGTTTTTT. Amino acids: CASSIWTGATNEKLFF.